The 27 T cell receptor beta chains reported below all come from one sample, sequenced in a study of T cell changes during pregnancy in multiple sclerosis (dated by TCRdb to the late 2010s). The protocol used for the library was the immunoSEQ multiplex PCR assay. This is the immuneACCESS table as TCRdb keeps it, with only in-frame sequences that have V and J called. A part of the clones is gone; compared with another copy, unresolved V genes explain less than half, and the rest is unexplained. The sample records around 36,000 clones, around 90% of which are singletons. In total, the top ten clones hold 10% to 15% of the sample. The source was CD8+ T cells from peripheral blood mononuclear cells, collected in the first trimester of pregnancy. These receptors came from a female donor with multiple sclerosis, enrolled in a pregnancy study.

The chain has TRBV7-8 and TRBJ2-5; 8 bases map to TRBD2. From germline, CDR1 is SGHVS and CDR2 FQNEAQ. V dropped 3 bases and J dropped 4; count of bases not matched to a gene: 10. The length of the CDR3 is 16 residues. The CDR3 spells CASSLTGTRSRETQYF. As DNA, the CDR3 is TGTGCCAGCAGCTTGACCGGGACTAGGTCCCGAGAGACCCAGTACTTC.

The rearrangement joins TRBV12-5 to TRBJ2-1, with D possibly matching TRBD2 (5 bases). The CDR3 is 17 residues long. Trimming removed 2 bases from V and 0 bases from J, with 14 bases in between. The V gene's germline CDR1 is LGHNT and CDR2 FRNRAP. The CDR3 region has the DNA TGTGCTAGTGGTTTGTCGGGTCTGGGGAGCTCCTACAATGAGCAGTTCTTC. It yields the protein CASGLSGLGSSYNEQFF.

The chain carries TRBV7-2 and TRBJ2-2; D ambiguous. V shed 5 bases and J shed 7 bases, with 8 bases lying between them. The V gene's germline CDR1 is SGHTA and CDR2 FQGNSA. The CDR3 totals 12 residues. As DNA, the CDR3 is TGTGCCAGCAGCCGGGTGGGCGGGGAGCTGTTTTTT. It codes for CASSRVGGELFF.

V usage is TRBV9 and J usage is TRBJ2-7; the D gene is possibly TRBD2 (6 bases). CDR1 and CDR2 from the germline V gene are SGDLS and YYNGEE. V lost 2 bases and J 3 bases, leaving 9 bases between the germline ends. The CDR3 spans 13 residues. CDR3 nucleotide sequence: TGTGCCAGCAGCGTCGGAGGGGTCTACGAGCAGTACTTC. Translation: CASSVGGVYEQYF. Drawing the rest from reference TRBV9 and TRBJ2-7, the complete variable domain is DSGVTQTPKHLITATGQRVTLRCSPRSGDLSVYWYQQSLDQGLQFLIQYYNGEERAKGNILERFSAQQFPDLHSELNLSSLELGDSALYFCASSVGGVYEQYFGPGTRLTVT.

The chain links TRBV2 to TRBJ2-2; 7 bases are a match to TRBD1. Germline values: CDR1 SNHLY, CDR2 FYNNEI. Trimming took 8 bases from V and 3 from J; bases not matched to a gene: 6. The CDR3 sequence is 14 residues long. The CDR3 nucleotides read TGTGCCAGCCGAAGGGGGCTCGACACCGGGGAGCTGTTTTTT. Its protein product is CASRRGLDTGELFF.

This clone was picked up one time. CDR3 DNA sequence: TGTGCCACCAGCGGCCTTTATGGCTACACCTTC. Protein: CATSGLYGYTF. J is TRBJ1-2 and V is TRBV15, with D unclear. V shed 5 bases and J shed 5 bases, with 6 bases lying between them. CDR1 and CDR2 (germline): LNHNV, YYDKDF (reference sequence). This CDR3 contains 11 residues.

This clone was found once. The chain recombines TRBV6-1 with TRBJ1-6; 7 bases are shared with TRBD1. V lost 0 bases and J lost 9; bases outside the gene matches: 8. The CDR3 has 16 amino acids. Per germline, CDR1 MNHNS and CDR2 SASEGT. CDR3 loop: CASSEAIGQDSSPLHF. The CDR3 nucleotides are TGTGCCAGCAGTGAAGCGATCGGACAGGACTCTTCACCCCTCCACTTT.

The chain is built from TRBV27 and TRBJ2-7, with 7 bases lining up with TRBD2. CDR1 and CDR2 (germline): MNHEY, SMNVEV (reference sequence). This CDR3 comprises 14 residues. With V trimmed by 2 bases and J by 2 bases, 3 bases remained unmatched. The CDR3 reads CASSLGTIPYEQYF. CDR3 DNA: TGTGCCAGCAGTTTAGGGACTATTCCCTACGAGCAGTACTTC.

The chain carries TRBV4-2 and TRBJ2-1, with 7 bases identical to TRBD1. Germline V gene data show CDR1 as LGHNA and CDR2 as YNFKEQ. The CDR3 is 16 residues long. J was trimmed by 8 bases and V by 3 bases; bases with no gene match: 13. CDR3 region: CASSQPGTAHGDEQFF. The CDR3 DNA follows: TGTGCCAGCAGCCAGCCCGGGACAGCCCACGGGGATGAGCAGTTCTTC.

V is TRBV6-5 and J is TRBJ2-1, with 10 positions matching TRBD2. Losses at the gene ends were 6 bases for V and 2 bases for J; bases not matched to a gene: 4. This CDR3 contains 15 residues. Germline V lookup: CDR1 MNHEY, CDR2 SVGAGI. CDR3 residues: CASSISGGAYNEQFF. The CDR3 DNA reads TGTGCCAGCAGCATAAGCGGGGGGGCCTACAATGAGCAGTTCTTC.

A single count supports this clone. This chain uses TRBV14 with TRBJ2-7; D unresolved. This CDR3 has 13 residues. V was shortened by 3 bases and J by 0 bases, with 6 bases between the two germline ends. Germline V gives CDR1 SGHDN, CDR2 FVKESK. The CDR3 DNA reads TGTGCCAGCAGCCAGAGGAGCTCCTACGAGCAGTACTTC. It yields the protein CASSQRSSYEQYF.

This clone was seen once. The chain links TRBV13 to TRBJ1-6, with D possibly being TRBD1 (5 bases). Per the germline V gene, CDR1 is PRHDT and CDR2 is FYEKMQ (reference sequence). V was clipped by 4 bases and J by 7 bases, with 14 bases between them. This CDR3 has 15 amino acids. The DNA of the CDR3 is TGTGCCAGCAGCTCTCAGGGTAGCGGGAATTCACCCCTCCACTTT. Its translation is CASSSQGSGNSPLHF. The full variable domain, with the rest looked up from reference TRBV13 and TRBJ1-6, is AAGVIQSPRHLIKEKRETATLKCYPIPRHDTVYWYQQGPGQDPQFLISFYEKMQSDKGSIPDRFSAQQFSDYHSELNMSSLELGDSALYFCASSSQGSGNSPLHFGNGTRLTVT.

V gene TRBV5-6 combines with J gene TRBJ1-2; TRBD1 agrees at 8 bases. CDR1 and CDR2 from the germline V gene are SGHDT and YYEEEE. The CDR3 runs 16 residues. V lost 3 bases to trimming and J lost 1 base; unmatched junction nucleotides: 8. For the CDR3, the DNA is TGTGCCAGCAGCTCCTTTTACAGGGGGAATAACTATGGCTACACCTTC. Its protein product is CASSSFYRGNNYGYTF.

J is TRBJ2-7 and V is TRBV5-8; D remains unclear. Germline loops: CDR1 SGHTS, CDR2 YDEGEE. The CDR3 consists of 12 residues. V shed 0 bases and J shed 3 bases, with 4 bases lying between them. CDR3 residues: CASSLDLYEQYF. The CDR3 nucleotides read TGTGCCAGCAGCTTGGATCTCTACGAGCAGTACTTC.

This clone has a single count. This chain connects TRBV13 to TRBJ2-7; 9 bases are shared with TRBD1. Germline V gene lookup returns CDR1 PRHDT and CDR2 FYEKMQ (reference sequence). J lost 5 bases, V lost 0 bases, and 2 bases had no gene match. This CDR3 comprises 14 residues. The CDR3 DNA follows: TGTGCCAGCAGCTTAGGGACAGGGGGTAACGAGCAGTACTTC. This gives the protein CASSLGTGGNEQYF.

Note on this clone: The identical CDR3 is also encoded by other nucleotide sequences in the sample. The chain links TRBV19 to TRBJ2-7; D is perhaps TRBD2 (6 bases). The CDR3 has 13 residues. The germline gives CDR1 LNHDA, CDR2 SQIVND (reference sequence). V shed 8 bases and J shed 0 bases, with 11 bases lying between them. Written as DNA, the CDR3 is TGTGCCAGTTCGTTCGGGGGCTCCTACGAGCAGTACTTC. Translating gives CASSFGGSYEQYF.

The chain uses TRBV6-5 and TRBJ2-3, with TRBD2 matching over 7 bases. CDR3 length: 16 residues. In germline, CDR1 is MNHEY, CDR2 SVGAGI. Unmatched junction bases numbered 8, after V lost 1 base and J lost 4 bases. CDR3 amino acids: CASSYYGGGGPDTQYF. In DNA form, the CDR3 reads TGTGCCAGCAGTTACTATGGTGGGGGAGGGCCAGATACGCAGTATTTT.

This clone was counted ten times or more. The J gene is TRBJ1-2, the V gene TRBV6-1; 7 bases are shared with TRBD1. Germline loops: CDR1 MNHNS, CDR2 SASEGT. With 3 bases clipped from V and 4 bases from J, the junction kept 11 bases outside the gene matches. The CDR3 is 16 amino acids. CDR3 protein: CASSEGEAGGPYGYTF. CDR3 DNA: TGTGCCAGCAGTGAGGGGGAAGCAGGGGGACCCTATGGCTACACCTTC.

The genes are TRBV5-4 and TRBJ2-1; 10 bases align to TRBD1. This CDR3 has 16 amino acids. Germline V gene lookup returns CDR1 SGHNT and CDR2 YYREEE (reference sequence). Trimming at V came to 1 base and at J to 7 bases, leaving 8 bases not matched to a gene. CDR3 DNA: TGTGCCAGCAGCTTGACCCGGGACAGGGGCTTTAATGAGCAGTTCTTC. It translates to CASSLTRDRGFNEQFF.

The chain joins TRBV11-2 to TRBJ2-7; possibly TRBD1 for D (5 bases). V lost 0 bases to trimming and J lost 2 bases, with 8 bases between them. This CDR3 is 14 amino acids long. In germline, CDR1 is SGHAT, CDR2 FQNNGV. The CDR3 DNA sequence: TGTGCCAGCAGCTTAGATTACAGGCCCTACGAGCAGTACTTC. Amino acid sequence: CASSLDYRPYEQYF.

The V call is TRBV6-5, the J call TRBJ1-5; weak D call: TRBD1 (5 bases). There are 14 residues in the CDR3. Germline CDR1 MNHEY, CDR2 SVGAGI. Trimming removed 6 bases from V and 0 bases from J, with 9 bases in between. The CDR3 DNA sequence: TGTGCCAGCAGACCAGACAGTAGCAATCAGCCCCAGCATTTT. It yields the protein CASRPDSSNQPQHF.

This chain links TRBV5-1 with TRBJ1-6; tentatively, D is TRBD1 (5 bases). V was trimmed by 0 bases and J by 8 bases, leaving 9 bases between them. The CDR3 is made up of 14 amino acids. Germline loops: CDR1 SGHRS, CDR2 YFSETQ. CDR3 sequence reads: CASSLAGLDSPLHF. DNA of the CDR3: TGCGCCAGCAGCTTGGCGGGACTCGATTCACCCCTCCACTTT.

The V gene is TRBV27, the J gene TRBJ2-2, with D hard to call. The CDR3 extends over 13 amino acids. Trimming left V 6 bases short and J 6 bases short, with 11 bases between. CDR1 and CDR2 from the germline V gene are MNHEY and SMNVEV (reference sequence). The chain's CDR3 is CASRQTSAGELFF. CDR3 sequence (DNA): TGTGCCAGCAGGCAAACATCTGCCGGGGAGCTGTTTTTT.

V is TRBV7-9 and J is TRBJ2-3; 10 bases align to TRBD1. The CDR3 has 18 residues. Trimming removed 3 bases from V and 6 bases from J; junction bases left unmatched: 15. Germline CDR1 and CDR2: SEHNR and FQNEAQ (reference sequence). The CDR3 DNA sequence: TGTGCCAGCAGCTTCCGGGACAGGGGAGAGCCCGTAAGGGATACGCAGTATTTT. It is translated as CASSFRDRGEPVRDTQYF.

The chain employs TRBV27 and TRBJ2-7; 10 positions match TRBD1. This CDR3 comprises 19 residues. The V segment lost 2 bases and the J segment 0 bases; nucleotides outside the gene matches: 13. Germline-derived CDR1 and CDR2 are MNHEY and SMNVEV (reference sequence). CDR3 nucleotide sequence: TGTGCCAGCAGTTTAGGGGCGGGACAGGGGCCAAGGAGCTCCTACGAGCAGTACTTC. It is translated as CASSLGAGQGPRSSYEQYF.

The J gene is TRBJ2-1, the V gene TRBV19, with TRBD2 as a possible D gene (6 bases). The CDR3 runs to 14 residues. The V end lost 3 bases, the J end lost 3 bases, and 9 bases lay between the germline ends. Per the germline V gene, CDR1 is LNHDA and CDR2 is SQIVND (reference sequence). The CDR3 protein is CASSMGGDYNEQFF. In DNA, the CDR3 is TGTGCCAGTAGTATGGGCGGGGACTACAATGAGCAGTTCTTC.

J is TRBJ1-1 and V is TRBV19, with 8 nucleotides matching TRBD1. From germline, CDR1 is LNHDA and CDR2 SQIVND (reference sequence). After removal of 5 bases from V and 5 bases from J, the junction contained 4 bases not matched to a gene. The CDR3 sequence is 13 residues long. The CDR3 coding sequence is TGTGCCAGTAGTGCACAGGGGGAGACTGAAGCTTTCTTT. As protein: CASSAQGETEAFF.